These 18 T cell receptor beta chains were sequenced from one sample in a study of spatial heterogeneity in lung cancer. In TCRdb, the 5' RACE reads were re-called with MiXCR into one record per CDR3 protein. The sample holds roughly 40,000 distinct CDR3 sequences, approximately 6.2% seen once. The time point denotes: sample taken at primary tumor resection. Here the sequenced sample was PBMCs, taken at surgery. These receptors all stem from a female donor with early-stage non-small cell lung cancer.

V gene TRBV6-1 combines with J gene TRBJ2-5; the D is unclear. The CDR3 covers 13 residues. Trimming removed 4 bases at V and 7 bases at J, with 13 bases between. CDR1 is MNHNS, CDR2 SASEGT, per germline. CDR3 residues: CASSVSSLGTQYF. The CDR3 nucleotides read TGTGCCAGCAGTGTGTCCTCCCTGGGGACCCAGTACTTC.

The chain joins TRBV14 to TRBJ2-3; perhaps TRBD2 as D (5 bases). The V end lost 5 bases, the J end lost 6 bases, and 18 bases lay between the germline ends. Germline V CDR1 and CDR2: SGHDN, FVKESK. The CDR3 has 15 residues. The CDR3 bases are TGTGCCAGCAGCAAAAGGGCAGGAGGCGGGGATACGCAGTATTTT. Translation gives CASSKRAGGGDTQYF.

The J gene is TRBJ2-3, the V gene TRBV20-1, with 7 bases identical to TRBD1. This CDR3 is built from 15 residues. Trimming took 5 bases from V and 1 from J; bases not matched to a gene: 9. Germline values: CDR1 DFQATT, CDR2 SNEGSKA (reference sequence). CDR3 coding DNA: TGCAGTGCTGCTACCGGACAGGTCCGCACAGATACGCAGTATTTT. Its translation: CSAATGQVRTDTQYF.

The genes are TRBV7-2 and TRBJ1-1; D unresolved. The CDR3 loop spans 16 amino acids. Germline-derived CDR1 and CDR2 are SGHTA and FQGNSA. V lost 1 base to trimming and J lost 6 bases, with 18 bases between them. The CDR3 DNA sequence: TGTGCCAGCAGCTTAGAAAGAGCGGGTGGGTTGCCTGAAGCTTTCTTT. Its protein product is CASSLERAGGLPEAFF.

This clonotype has ten or more counts. The rearrangement links TRBV5-1 to TRBJ1-1, with TRBD1 matching 8 bases. V lost 7 bases, J lost 4 bases, and 9 bases stayed unmatched. Germline V gene data show CDR1 as SGHRS and CDR2 as YFSETQ. The CDR3 runs to 14 residues. The CDR3, as DNA: TGCGCCAGCCTCCCCGGACAGGGAGGCACTGAAGCTTTCTTT. Its protein product is CASLPGQGGTEAFF.

This clonotype has at least ten counts. CDR3 sequence: CASSLARQGLSTDTQYF. CDR3 DNA: TGCGCCAGCAGCTTGGCACGACAGGGCCTCAGCACAGATACGCAGTATTTT. The rearrangement uses TRBV5-1 and TRBJ2-3; TRBD1 matches 7 bases. This CDR3 spans 17 amino acids. With V trimmed by 0 bases and J by 0 bases, 7 bases remained unmatched. The germline V gene encodes CDR1 SGHRS and CDR2 YFSETQ.

This clonotype was seen many times. The rearrangement links TRBV25-1 to TRBJ2-7, with D perhaps TRBD1 (6 bases). The CDR3 runs 15 residues. The germline V gene encodes CDR1 MGHDK and CDR2 SYGVNS. V shed 4 bases and J shed 5 bases, with 18 bases lying between them. The CDR3 DNA is TGTGCCAGCAGTGCCCACCGAGGGGGTTTGGACGAGCAGTACTTC. As protein: CASSAHRGGLDEQYF.

V gene TRBV5-4 combines with J gene TRBJ2-3, with 11 bases matching TRBD1. V trimming: 4 bases; J trimming: 0 bases; junction bases outside the gene matches: 7. Germline V CDR1 and CDR2: SGHNT, YYREEE (reference sequence). This CDR3 has 17 amino acids. The CDR3 protein is CASSPGGTGGSTDTQYF. The DNA for the CDR3 is TGTGCCAGCAGCCCCGGGGGGACAGGGGGAAGCACAGATACGCAGTATTTT.

This clonotype showed up many times. V gene TRBV29-1 combines with J gene TRBJ2-5; 11 nucleotides agree with TRBD2. The trim removed 5 bases at V and 1 base at J, leaving 3 bases unmatched. The length of the CDR3 is 14 residues. CDR1 and CDR2 from the germline V gene are SQVTM and ANQGSEA. The CDR3 here is CSVNSGGAQETQYF. The DNA for the CDR3 is TGCAGCGTTAATAGCGGGGGGGCCCAAGAGACCCAGTACTTC.

The chain is built from TRBV20-1 and TRBJ1-5, with D tentatively TRBD1 (5 bases). Trimming took off 3 bases at V and 0 bases at J, with 12 bases between the two ends. Per the germline V gene, CDR1 is DFQATT and CDR2 is SNEGSKA (reference sequence). This CDR3 is 15 amino acids long. The CDR3 spells CSASVTVISNQPQHF. CDR3 nucleotide sequence: TGCAGTGCTAGCGTGACAGTCATTAGCAATCAGCCCCAGCATTTT.

This clonotype turned up a few times. J is TRBJ1-1 and V is TRBV2; D gene unclear. Between the trimmed V and J ends, which lost 6 bases and 1 base, there was a span of 9 bases. Germline V gene sequence: CDR1 SNHLY, CDR2 FYNNEI. CDR3 size: 13 residues. CDR3 region: CASSGPKNTEAFF. For the CDR3, the DNA is TGTGCCAGCAGCGGACCAAAGAACACTGAAGCTTTCTTT.

This clonotype was counted between two and nine times. The chain is built from TRBV5-6 and TRBJ2-7, with D uncertain. This CDR3 spans 15 amino acids. Germline V gene data show CDR1 as SGHDT and CDR2 as YYEEEE. V lost 4 bases and J lost 3, with 17 bases in between. DNA for the CDR3: TGTGCCAGCAGCCAGGTCGGTGGCAGACACTACGAGCAGTACTTC. It translates to CASSQVGGRHYEQYF. Full variable domain (missing parts from reference TRBV5-6 and TRBJ2-7): DAGVTQSPTHLIKTRGQQVTLRCSPKSGHDTVSWYQQALGQGPQFIFQYYEEEERQRGNFPDRFSGHQFPNYSSELNVNALLLGDSALYLCASSQVGGRHYEQYFGPGTRLTVT.

The chain links TRBV6-1 to TRBJ2-7; 8 bases match TRBD2. Germline V gene lookup returns CDR1 MNHNS and CDR2 SASEGT. J lost 3 bases, V lost 6 bases, and 10 bases had no gene match. This CDR3 spans 15 amino acids. The CDR3 nucleotides are TGTGCCAGCAGACCTACCTGGACTAGCTTCTACGAGCAGTACTTC. Protein: CASRPTWTSFYEQYF.

The V call is TRBV28, the J call TRBJ2-2; 7 nucleotides line up with TRBD1. Trimming removed 5 bases from V and 3 bases from J; junction bases left unmatched: 12. The CDR3 runs 17 residues. Germline CDR1 reads MDHEN; CDR2 reads SYDVKM. The CDR3 sequence is CASSNTGRGGHTGELFF. The CDR3 DNA sequence: TGTGCCAGCAGTAACACTGGACGAGGGGGCCACACCGGGGAGCTGTTTTTT.

Here the CDR3 DNA reads TGTGCCAGCAGCTCCCCGGGACAGGGGACCAATCAGCCCCAGCATTTT. Encoded protein: CASSSPGQGTNQPQHF. The V and J genes are TRBV5-6 and TRBJ1-5, with 10 bases aligning to TRBD1. The germline V gene has CDR1 SGHDT and CDR2 YYEEEE. The V and J ends lost 3 bases and 3 bases, in that order; junction bases with no gene match: 6. This CDR3 has 16 residues.

Many counts were recorded for this clonotype. The genes are TRBV7-2 and TRBJ2-7, with 13 bases lining up with TRBD2. V shed 5 bases and J 0 bases; nucleotides not matched to a gene: 10. The length of the CDR3 is 18 residues. Germline V lookup: CDR1 SGHTA, CDR2 FQGNSA. As DNA, the CDR3 is TGTGCCAGCAGCCCCAGGAGACTAGCGGGGGGTAGCTCCTACGAGCAGTACTTC. Translated, it gives CASSPRRLAGGSSYEQYF.

The sample holds a few counts of this clonotype. J is TRBJ2-4 and V is TRBV3-1; D unclear. Trimming cost V 1 base and J 0 bases, with 4 bases left between them. In germline, CDR1 is LGHDT, CDR2 YNNKEL (reference sequence). This CDR3 is 14 amino acids long. The CDR3 nucleotides are TGTGCCAGCAGCCAAGGACTAGCCAAAAACATTCAGTACTTC. It encodes CASSQGLAKNIQYF. The variable domain in full, completed from reference TRBV3-1 and TRBJ2-4, reads DTAVSQTPKYLVTQMGNDKSIKCEQNLGHDTMYWYKQDSKKFLKIMFSYNNKELIINETVPNRFSPKSPDKAHLNLHINSLELGDSAVYFCASSQGLAKNIQYFGAGTRLSVL.

This clonotype appeared once. The gene calls are TRBV7-9 and TRBJ2-3; D call uncertain. This CDR3 contains 15 residues. The V end lost 3 bases, the J end lost 2 bases, and 12 bases lay between the germline ends. Germline CDR1 SEHNR, CDR2 FQNEAQ (reference sequence). This chain's CDR3 is CASSFLDVPTDTQYF. The CDR3 coding sequence is TGTGCCAGCAGCTTTTTAGACGTACCCACAGATACGCAGTATTTT.